The rows below give T cell receptor beta chains drawn from one sample of a study of blood T cell repertoires in COVID-19. Assay used: immunoSEQ multiplex PCR; TCRdb lists only in-frame clones, some missing. Of 150,000 or so clones in the sample, roughly 80% were seen once. Source material: peripheral blood. The origin of the receptors is a woman aged 60 to 75 with acute or convalescent COVID-19. Both conserved end residues are part of each CDR3. Each record gives: clone size, J gene, D gene, V gene, CDR3 protein, CDR3 DNA. D genes are given only for firm matches. Rows may omit the clone size; those that give it use once, few, many or a size class.

.,TRBJ1-3,.,TRBV30,CAWTSTGTIYF,TGTGCCTGGACCTCAACCGGGACTATATATTTT
.,TRBJ2-3,TRBD1,TRBV5-1,CASSGQVMLFDTQYF,TGCGCCAGCAGCGGACAGGTTATGCTGTTCGATACGCAGTATTTT
.,TRBJ1-3,.,TRBV6-5,CASSLGLRNTIYF,TGTGCCAGCAGTTTGGGCCTCAGAAACACCATATATTTT
once,TRBJ2-2,TRBD1,TRBV7-3,CASSGQGGRAGELFF,TGTGCCAGCAGCGGACAGGGGGGTCGCGCCGGGGAGCTGTTTTTT
.,TRBJ1-5,.,TRBV12-3/TRBV12-4,CASRPGRNQPQHF,TGTGCCAGCAGACCAGGGCGCAATCAGCCCCAGCATTTT
.,TRBJ1-4,.,TRBV30,CAWRRPVGGNEKLFF,TGTGCCTGGAGACGGCCCGTCGGGGGGAATGAAAAACTGTTTTTT
.,TRBJ1-4,.,TRBV7-6,CASSFRLHEKLFF,TGTGCCAGCAGCTTCAGGCTTCATGAAAAACTGTTTTTT
.,TRBJ2-5,TRBD1,TRBV28,CASAGQGARETQYF,TGTGCCAGCGCGGGACAGGGGGCCAGGGAGACCCAGTACTTC
.,TRBJ1-2,TRBD1,TRBV5-1,CASSLVLDRPGGYTF,TGCGCCAGCAGCTTGGTCTTGGACAGGCCGGGTGGCTACACCTTC
once,TRBJ2-5,TRBD2,TRBV5-1,CASSQTASGGRETQYF,TGCGCCAGCAGCCAGACGGCGAGCGGGGGGCGGGAGACCCAGTACTTC
few,TRBJ1-2,TRBD1,TRBV5-1,CASSLWGTGNYGYTF,TGCGCCAGCAGCTTGTGGGGGACAGGGAACTATGGCTACACCTTC
.,TRBJ2-5,TRBD2,TRBV28,CASKRGGQETQYF,TGTGCCAGCAAACGGGGAGGGCAAGAGACCCAGTACTTC
.,TRBJ2-3,TRBD2,TRBV5-1,CASSLSPSGAQDTQYF,TGCGCCAGCAGCTTGTCTCCTAGCGGGGCCCAAGATACGCAGTATTTT
.,TRBJ2-3,.,TRBV9,CASKRGTSTDTQYF,TGTGCCAGCAAACGAGGGACTAGCACAGATACGCAGTATTTT
.,TRBJ1-5,.,TRBV6-5,CASTGGPVGNQPQHF,TGTGCCAGCACGGGAGGTCCGGTTGGCAATCAGCCCCAGCATTTT
.,TRBJ1-5,.,TRBV4-1,CASSQDGGPNQPQHF,TGCGCCAGCAGCCAAGACGGGGGGCCCAATCAGCCCCAGCATTTT
.,TRBJ1-4,.,TRBV10-1,CASSRGEKLFF,TGCGCCAGCTCCAGAGGCGAAAAACTGTTTTTT
.,TRBJ1-1,.,TRBV30,CAWSRGIKTEAFF,TGTGCCTGGAGTAGGGGGATTAAGACTGAAGCTTTCTTT
.,TRBJ2-2,.,TRBV2,CASSFAGELFF,TGTGCCAGCAGTTTCGCCGGGGAGCTGTTTTTT
.,TRBJ2-1,TRBD2,TRBV7-3,CASSPRTSTHNEQFF,TGTGCCAGCAGCCCCCGGACTAGCACGCACAATGAGCAGTTCTTC
.,TRBJ1-3,.,TRBV3-1/TRBV3-2,CASSQGPARGNTIYF,TGTGCCAGCAGCCAAGGGCCCGCCCGTGGAAACACCATATATTTT
.,TRBJ1-5,.,TRBV12-3/TRBV12-4,CASSLQAPQAQHF,TGTGCCAGCAGTTTACAGGCGCCCCAGGCCCAGCATTTT
.,TRBJ1-2,.,TRBV6-5,CASSFGQTNNYGYTF,TGTGCCAGCAGTTTTGGACAGACAAATAACTATGGCTACACCTTC
.,TRBJ1-2,TRBD1,TRBV11-1,CASSSMAGGDYGYTF,TGTGCCAGCAGCTCCATGGCAGGGGGAGACTATGGCTACACCTTC
.,TRBJ2-6,.,TRBV9,CASSVSVQANVLTF,TGTGCCAGCAGCGTATCAGTGCAGGCCAACGTCCTGACTTTC
.,TRBJ1-4,TRBD1,TRBV18,CASSLNRGTNEKLFF,TGTGCCAGCTCCCTCAACAGGGGAACTAATGAAAAACTGTTTTTT
.,TRBJ1-1,.,TRBV5-1,CASSLGVGRGIGAFF,TGCGCCAGCAGCTTGGGCGTTGGGCGGGGGATAGGAGCTTTCTTT
.,TRBJ2-2,TRBD2,TRBV10-3,CAISPTGGGTGELFF,TGTGCCATCAGCCCCACGGGCGGGGGGACCGGGGAGCTGTTTTTT
.,TRBJ1-1,.,TRBV20-1,CSASIHANTEAFF,TGCAGTGCTAGTATACACGCAAACACTGAAGCTTTCTTT
.,TRBJ1-2,.,TRBV5-6,CASSLSAGSAGVYGYTF,TGTGCCAGCAGCTTGAGCGCAGGGAGCGCGGGGGTCTATGGCTACACCTTC
.,TRBJ1-3,.,TRBV9,CASSRDAANSGNTIYF,TGTGCCAGCAGCAGAGACGCGGCTAACTCTGGAAACACCATATATTTT
.,TRBJ1-2,TRBD1,TRBV19,CASSNQGQGYGYTF,TGTGCCAGTAGTAACCAAGGACAGGGCTATGGCTACACCTTC
few,TRBJ1-2,.,TRBV11-2,CASSLEGAGYGYTF,TGTGCCAGCAGCTTAGAGGGGGCCGGCTATGGCTACACCTTC
.,TRBJ2-5,.,TRBV27,CASSLGASLIETQYF,TGTGCCAGCAGTTTAGGTGCTAGCCTTATTGAGACCCAGTACTTC
.,TRBJ2-4,TRBD1,TRBV11-2,CASSLSRGQGAKNIQYF,TGTGCCAGCAGCCTCTCCCGGGGACAGGGAGCCAAAAACATTCAGTACTTC
.,TRBJ1-3,.,TRBV5-5,CVGGNTIYF,TGTGTCGGTGGAAACACCATATATTTT
.,TRBJ2-7,TRBD2,TRBV27,CASMERLAGTYEQYF,TGTGCCAGCATGGAACGACTAGCGGGGACCTACGAGCAGTACTTC
.,TRBJ2-1,.,TRBV12-3/TRBV12-4,CASSFRENEQFF,TGTGCCAGCAGTTTCCGGGAAAATGAGCAGTTCTTC
few,TRBJ1-5,TRBD1,TRBV5-6,CASRRPGQGDQPQHF,TGTGCCAGCAGACGCCCGGGACAGGGGGATCAGCCCCAGCATTTT
once,TRBJ1-6,.,TRBV6-5,CASSPDFTYNSPLHF,TGTGCCAGCAGCCCGGACTTCACCTATAATTCACCCCTCCACTTT
.,TRBJ2-2,.,TRBV28,CASSLGGAGTGELFF,TGTGCCAGCAGTTTAGGTGGTGCGGGCACCGGGGAGCTGTTTTTT
few,TRBJ1-6,TRBD1,TRBV5-5,CASSLVDRGRSPLHF,TGTGCCAGCAGCTTGGTGGACAGGGGTAGATCACCCCTCCACTTT
.,TRBJ1-2,.,TRBV6-5,CASRGLAGGYGYTF,TGTGCCAGCAGAGGACTGGCCGGAGGGTATGGCTACACCTTC
.,TRBJ1-4,.,TRBV6-4,CASRAHRVGGEKLFF,TGTGCCAGCAGGGCCCACAGAGTCGGAGGTGAAAAACTGTTTTTT